This T cell receptor (beta chain) was observed in a study of T-cell memory formation after mild COVID-19 (dated by TCRdb to about 2021). About the investigation overall: TCR sequence clusters from the two donors were largely donor specific. The cohort was made up of two young adult volunteers, one female and one male, who were previously healthy. T-cell clones expanding and contracting after mild COVID-19 in a couple of donors were tracked by longitudinal TCRalpha and TCRbeta repertoire sequencing. The paper as a whole reports these results and caveats: Some responding clones were detected in pre-infection memory, suggesting pre-existing cross-reactive memory T cells joined the SARS-CoV-2 response. Contracting CD4+ clones were located mainly in the CM and EM memory subsets, whereas CD8+ clones were found to be enriched in EMRA. The study covered only a couple of mild cases, and larger cohorts including severe cases with pre-infection samples were considered necessary. Clones contracting from day 15 to 85 had balanced CD4/CD8 phenotypes, while a second wave expanding from day 15 to 37 was biased towards CD4+. SARS-CoV-2 specificity of the second-wave clones peaking on day 37 was not confirmed.

The V end loses 6 bases and the J end loses 4 bases, and a stretch of 15 bases separates them. The germline V gene encodes CDR1 MDHEN and CDR2 SYDVKM. From cysteine to phenylalanine, the CDR3 is 14 amino acids long. Only the CDR3 DNA stays, 42 bases, in frame from base 1. For sequencing, an Illumina NovaSeq 6000 was employed. cDNA libraries for TCRalpha and TCRbeta were prepared by 5'RACE using constant-segment primers, with sample barcodes and unique molecular identifiers added. Trizol reagent was used to extract RNA from every sample. Libraries were amplified in two PCR steps, with a second sample barcode and Illumina TruSeq adapters added in the second step. The libraries were sequenced on an Illumina NovaSeq using 2 x 150 bp paired-end reads. In the original analysis: With migec v1.2.7, reads were demultiplexed and then collapsed into UMI-guided consensus sequences. Using mixcr v2.1.11, UMI consensuses were aligned to TRA and TRB V and J templates and then assembled into clonotypes. A clonotype was counted as expanded or contracted only when both edgeR and NoisET called the clonotype significant, with the noise models trained on biological replicates. For edgeR calls, the thresholds were a false discovery rate-adjusted p below 0.01 and a log2 fold-change of 1. As an exploratory analysis of dynamics, PCA with hierarchical clustering was applied to max-normalized trajectories of the 1000 most abundant clonotypes. Separately sequenced CD4+ and CD8+ repertoires were used to assign the CD4 or CD8 phenotype of responding clones. TCRdb cleaned the public reads at Q25 with fastp, built clones with MiXCR and kept in-frame beta chains. One record per CDR3 amino acid sequence lists the most common genes and DNA. TCRdb's processing, not the study's, gives the V and J calls here. Within this sample are under 350,000 distinct CDR3 sequences, with 15% to 20% of them counted one time only. The top ten clonotypes cover around 23% of the sample.

Regarding this clonotype: Its antigen has not been determined. No clone much larger than this one lies a single base away; base qualities are absent.

Ficoll-Paque density gradient centrifugation was the method used to isolate PBMCs. The material sequenced was PBMCs or a T cell subset sorted from them (not recorded which). The chain is assembled from TRBV28 and TRBJ1-2; the D segment cannot be called with confidence. This clonotype was obtained from a man aged 18-30 years who had mild COVID-19 (a few samples of this study predate the infection). The sample titles of this study are shuffled in the database, so cell type and time point are left out; the donor was told from shared clones. The nucleotides are TGTGCCAGCAGGCTTTCAGTGACCCGCTATGGCTACACCTTC. It encodes CASRLSVTRYGYTF.